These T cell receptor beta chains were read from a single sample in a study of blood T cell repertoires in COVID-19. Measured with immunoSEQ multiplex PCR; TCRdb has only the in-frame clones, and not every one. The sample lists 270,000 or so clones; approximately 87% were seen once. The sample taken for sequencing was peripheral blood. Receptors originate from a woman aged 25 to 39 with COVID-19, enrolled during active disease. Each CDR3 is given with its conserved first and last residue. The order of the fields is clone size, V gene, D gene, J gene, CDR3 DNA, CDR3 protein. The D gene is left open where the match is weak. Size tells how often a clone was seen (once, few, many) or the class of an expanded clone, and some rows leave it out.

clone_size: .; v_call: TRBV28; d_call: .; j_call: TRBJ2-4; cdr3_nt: TGTGCCAGCCAACCGTCTACGGTCCCCATAGCCAAAAACATTCAGTACTTC; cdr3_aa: CASQPSTVPIAKNIQYF
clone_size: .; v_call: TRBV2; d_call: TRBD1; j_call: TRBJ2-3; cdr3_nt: TGTGCCAGCAGTGCACAGGGGAACACAGATACGCAGTATTTT; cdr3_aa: CASSAQGNTDTQYF
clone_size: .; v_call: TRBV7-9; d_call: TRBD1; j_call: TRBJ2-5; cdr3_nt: TGTGCCACCAGGGGGCCTGAAGAGACCCAGTACTTC; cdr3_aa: CATRGPEETQYF
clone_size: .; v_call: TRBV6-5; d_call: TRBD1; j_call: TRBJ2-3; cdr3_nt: TGTGCCAGCCGAGACAGGGGGCACCCCACAGATACGCAGTATTTT; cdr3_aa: CASRDRGHPTDTQYF
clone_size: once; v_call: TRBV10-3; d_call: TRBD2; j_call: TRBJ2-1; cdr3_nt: TGTGCCATCAGTGAGTCTCCTAGCGGGGGGAGGTTTGAGCAGTTCTTC; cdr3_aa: CAISESPSGGRFEQFF
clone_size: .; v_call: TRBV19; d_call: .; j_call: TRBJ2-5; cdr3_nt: TGTGCCAGTAGTATCCCCCTCAGATCAGAGACCCAGTACTTC; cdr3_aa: CASSIPLRSETQYF
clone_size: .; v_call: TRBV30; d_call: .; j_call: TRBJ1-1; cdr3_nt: TGTGCCTGGCAGGTTGCCGGGAACACTGAAGCTTTCTTT; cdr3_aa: CAWQVAGNTEAFF
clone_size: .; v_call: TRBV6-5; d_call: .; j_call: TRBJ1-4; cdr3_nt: TGTGCCAGCACTTTGAAGGGGGTGGGTCCCGAAAAACTGTTTTTT; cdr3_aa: CASTLKGVGPEKLFF
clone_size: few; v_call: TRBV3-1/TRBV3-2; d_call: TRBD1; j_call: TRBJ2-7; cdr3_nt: TGTGCCAGCAGCCCCGACAGGGGATGGGGCTACGAGCAGTACTTC; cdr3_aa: CASSPDRGWGYEQYF
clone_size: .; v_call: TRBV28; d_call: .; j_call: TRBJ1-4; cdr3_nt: TGTGCCAGCAGTATGCCCGGGGACTTCAATGAAAAACTGTTTTTT; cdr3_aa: CASSMPGDFNEKLFF
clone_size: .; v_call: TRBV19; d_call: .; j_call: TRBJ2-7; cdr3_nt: TGTGCCAGTGCCGTGTCGGACGAGCAGTACTTC; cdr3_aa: CASAVSDEQYF
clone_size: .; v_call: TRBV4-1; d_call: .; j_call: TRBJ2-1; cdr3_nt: TGCGCCAGCAGCTCGGTTTCGGCGGTTAAGTTCTTC; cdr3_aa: CASSSVSAVKFF
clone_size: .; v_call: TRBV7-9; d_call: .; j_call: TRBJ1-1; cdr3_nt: TGTGCCAGCAGGGAGATGAACACTGAAGCTTTCTTT; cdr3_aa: CASREMNTEAFF
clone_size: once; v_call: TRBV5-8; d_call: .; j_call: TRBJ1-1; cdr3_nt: TGTGCCAGCAGCTTGGGGATAATGGATGCTAGTACTGAAGCTTTCTTT; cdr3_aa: CASSLGIMDASTEAFF
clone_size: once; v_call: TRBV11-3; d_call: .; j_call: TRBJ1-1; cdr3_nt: TGTGCCAGCAGCCCGCAACCGGAGGTGACTGAAGCTTTCTTT; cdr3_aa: CASSPQPEVTEAFF
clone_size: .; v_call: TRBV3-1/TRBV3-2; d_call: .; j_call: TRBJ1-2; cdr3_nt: TGTGCCAGCAGGCAGAGGGATTATGGCTACACCTTC; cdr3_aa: CASRQRDYGYTF
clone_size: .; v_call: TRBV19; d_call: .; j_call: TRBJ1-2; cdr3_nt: TGTGCCAGTAGTTTCACACCGTTCTATGGCTACACCTTC; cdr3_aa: CASSFTPFYGYTF
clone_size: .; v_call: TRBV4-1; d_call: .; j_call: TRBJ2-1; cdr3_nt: TGCGCCAGCAGCCAAATTCGTAAGGTCGCGAACCCAAACAGTGAGCAGTTCTTC; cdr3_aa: CASSQIRKVANPNSEQFF
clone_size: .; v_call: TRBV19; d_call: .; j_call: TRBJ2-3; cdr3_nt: TGTGCCAGTAGTACCTCTAGCCTTTGGGCAGACACAGATACGCAGTATTTT; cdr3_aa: CASSTSSLWADTDTQYF
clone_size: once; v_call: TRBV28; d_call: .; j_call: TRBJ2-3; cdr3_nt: TGTGCCAGCAGTGCGCCGGGGCGGGGGCCCACAGATACGCAGTATTTT; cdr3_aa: CASSAPGRGPTDTQYF
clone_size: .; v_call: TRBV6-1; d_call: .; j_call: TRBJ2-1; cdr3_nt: TGTGCCAGCAGTGAATGGGGGCAGGACGTATACAATGAGCAGTTCTTC; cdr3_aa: CASSEWGQDVYNEQFF
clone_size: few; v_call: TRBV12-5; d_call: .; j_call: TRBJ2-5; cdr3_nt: TGTGCTAGTGGACCCTGGCCCCACAAAGAGGGCACAGAGACCCAGTACTTC; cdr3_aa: CASGPWPHKEGTETQYF
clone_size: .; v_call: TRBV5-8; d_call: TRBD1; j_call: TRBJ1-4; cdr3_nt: TGTGCCAGCAGCTTGGCCGGGACAGGGTTGGATGAAAAACTGTTTTTT; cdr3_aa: CASSLAGTGLDEKLFF
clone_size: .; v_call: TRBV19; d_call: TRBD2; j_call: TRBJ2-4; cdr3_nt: TGTGCCAGACCGGGACTAGCGGGGGGGTTAGCCAAAAACATTCAGTACTTC; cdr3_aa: CARPGLAGGLAKNIQYF
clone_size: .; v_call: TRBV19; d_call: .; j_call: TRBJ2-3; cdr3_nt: TGTGCCAGTAGTATCGGGGGTTTCGCAGATACGCAGTATTTT; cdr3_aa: CASSIGGFADTQYF
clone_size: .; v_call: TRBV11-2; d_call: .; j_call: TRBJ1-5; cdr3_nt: TGTGCCAGCAGCCAACAAAGTTATCAGCCCCAGCATTTT; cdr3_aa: CASSQQSYQPQHF
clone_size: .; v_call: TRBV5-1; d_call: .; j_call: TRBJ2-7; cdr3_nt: TGCGCCAGCAGCTTAATTACGACAGGACTGATTTACGAGCAGTACTTC; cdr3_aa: CASSLITTGLIYEQYF
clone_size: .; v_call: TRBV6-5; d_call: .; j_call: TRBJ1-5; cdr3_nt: TGTGCCAGCAGCGCCCGGGTATTTCAGCCCCAGCATTTT; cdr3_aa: CASSARVFQPQHF
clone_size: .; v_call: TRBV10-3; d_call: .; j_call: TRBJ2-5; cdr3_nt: TGTGCCATCATATCGGGGGACCAAGAGACCCAGTACTTC; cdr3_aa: CAIISGDQETQYF
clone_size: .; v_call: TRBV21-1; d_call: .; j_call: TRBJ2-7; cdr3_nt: TGTGCCAGCAGCCCCCTACGGACAGGCACCTACGAGCAGTACTTC; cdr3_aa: CASSPLRTGTYEQYF
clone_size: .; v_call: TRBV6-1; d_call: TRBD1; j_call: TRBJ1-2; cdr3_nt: TGTGCCAGCAGTGAAGGCGGGACAGAATACTATGGCTACACCTTC; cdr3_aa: CASSEGGTEYYGYTF
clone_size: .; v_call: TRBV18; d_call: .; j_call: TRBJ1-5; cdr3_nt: TGTGCCAGCTCACGGGGGTGGAGGGACAATCAGCCCCAGCATTTT; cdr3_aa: CASSRGWRDNQPQHF
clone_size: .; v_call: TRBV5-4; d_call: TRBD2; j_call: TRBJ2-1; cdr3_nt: TGTGCCAGCACCAGACTAGCGAGCTCCTACAATGAGCAGTTCTTC; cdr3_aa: CASTRLASSYNEQFF
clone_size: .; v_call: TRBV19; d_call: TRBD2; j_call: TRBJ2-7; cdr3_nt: TGTGCCAGTAGTGGGACTAGCGGGGTTTCCCCCTCCTACGAGCAGTACTTC; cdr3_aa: CASSGTSGVSPSYEQYF
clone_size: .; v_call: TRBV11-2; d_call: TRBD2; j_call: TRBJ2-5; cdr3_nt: TGTGCCAGCAGCCCCTCGACTAGCGGACAAGAGACCCAGTACTTC; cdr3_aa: CASSPSTSGQETQYF
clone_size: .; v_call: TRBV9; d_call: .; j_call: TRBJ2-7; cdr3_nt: TGTGCCAGCAGCGTAGGAGCAGGGGAAACCTACGAGCAGTACTTC; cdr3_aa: CASSVGAGETYEQYF
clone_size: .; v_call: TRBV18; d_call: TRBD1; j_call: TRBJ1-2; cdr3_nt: TGTGCCAGCTCACCTCAAACACAGGGGTCTGATGGCTACACCTTC; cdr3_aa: CASSPQTQGSDGYTF
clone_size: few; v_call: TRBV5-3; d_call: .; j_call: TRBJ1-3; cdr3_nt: TGTGCCAGAAGCTTAGATCGTCGGACGGGGGAAAACACCATATATTTT; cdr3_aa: CARSLDRRTGENTIYF
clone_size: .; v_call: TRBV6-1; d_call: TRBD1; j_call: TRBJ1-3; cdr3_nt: TGTGCCAGCAGTGAAGCGCGGAGACAGGGCTCTGGAAACACCATATATTTT; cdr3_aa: CASSEARRQGSGNTIYF
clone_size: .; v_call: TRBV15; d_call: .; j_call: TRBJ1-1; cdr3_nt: TGTGCCACCAGCAGAGAGAGACAGCTTGAAGCTTTCTTT; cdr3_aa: CATSRERQLEAFF
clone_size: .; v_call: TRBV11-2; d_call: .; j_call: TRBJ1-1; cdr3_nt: TGTGCCAGCAGCTTCGGGGGGACTGAAGCTTTCTTT; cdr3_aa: CASSFGGTEAFF
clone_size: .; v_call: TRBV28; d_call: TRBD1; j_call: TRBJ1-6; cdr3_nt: TGTGCCAGCGAACCCGGGGGGGGGACAGGGTCTTCACCCCTCCACTTT; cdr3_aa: CASEPGGGTGSSPLHF
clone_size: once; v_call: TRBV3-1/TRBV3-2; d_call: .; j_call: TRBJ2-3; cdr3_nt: TGTGCCAGCAGCCCCGGTTCCGCAGATACGCAGTATTTT; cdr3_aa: CASSPGSADTQYF
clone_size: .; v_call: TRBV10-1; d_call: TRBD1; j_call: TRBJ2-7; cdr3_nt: TGCGCCAGCAGTGATTTGTCCGGGACAGGGATGACCTACGAGCAGTACTTC; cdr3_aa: CASSDLSGTGMTYEQYF
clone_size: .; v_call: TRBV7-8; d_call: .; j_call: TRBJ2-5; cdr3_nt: TGTGCCAGCAGCTTAAGCGAGACCCAGTACTTC; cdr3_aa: CASSLSETQYF
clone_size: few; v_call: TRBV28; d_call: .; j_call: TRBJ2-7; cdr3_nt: TGTGCCAGCAGTTTCCAGAACTACGAGCAGTACTTC; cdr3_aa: CASSFQNYEQYF